This entry features one T cell receptor (beta chain) sequence. Unmatched junction bases numbered 3, after V lost 2 bases and J lost 4 bases. The CDR3 has 14 amino acids. Germline assignment: CDR1 SGHNT and CDR2 YYREEE (reference sequence). The record originates from a study of cytomegalovirus exposure and HLA in healthy donors. With 60 Vbeta and 13 Jbeta primers, the PCR was carried out. TCRdb's table, derived via immunoSEQ multiplex PCR, lists solely in-frame clones and lacks some. The sample records 95,000 to 150,000 clones, around three fifths being singletons. The chain uses TRBV5-4 and TRBJ2-5; 9 nucleotides line up with TRBD2. Sequencing used PBMCs. The clonotype originates from a woman in her thirties or forties in good health and CMV-seropositive. CDR3: CASSFSGRGETQYF. The CDR3 DNA reads TGTGCCAGCAGCTTTAGCGGGAGAGGAGAGACCCAGTACTTC.